This entry lists 21 T cell receptor beta chains sequenced from one sample in a study of blood T cell repertoires in COVID-19. Profiling relied on immunoSEQ multiplex PCR, and the TCRdb table lists in-frame clones only, not all of them. The data contain about 170,000 clones, around 86% of them singletons. Sequencing was carried out using peripheral blood. These receptors were taken from a woman of 80 years or more in a cohort sampled during active or convalescent COVID-19.

The gene calls are TRBV28 and TRBJ2-7; 10 nucleotides align to TRBD1. CDR1 is MDHEN and CDR2 is SYDVKM in the germline V gene. The V and J ends lost 6 bases and 1 base, in that order; junction bases with no gene match: 9. This CDR3 spans 16 amino acids. The chain's CDR3 is CASSLPGQGRSYEQYF. Here the CDR3 DNA reads TGTGCCAGCAGCCTACCGGGACAGGGGCGATCCTACGAGCAGTACTTC.

As concerns this clone: The junction departs from germline at one end; a sequencing error may be responsible. The rearrangement joins TRBV7-7 to TRBJ2-3, with no clear D. Germline loops: CDR1 SSHAT, CDR2 FNYEAQ (reference sequence). The CDR3 consists of 14 residues. The CDR3 here is CASSPGISTDTQYF. CDR3 bases: TGTGCTAGCAGCCCGGGTATTAGCACAGATACGCAGTATTTT.

This clone was seen only once. The V gene is TRBV7-9, the J gene TRBJ1-1; a possible D gene is TRBD1 (6 bases). V gave up 2 bases and J gave up 11 bases, with 12 bases separating them. This CDR3 region has 12 residues. The germline V gene encodes CDR1 SEHNR and CDR2 FQNEAQ (reference sequence). The CDR3 loop is CASSLNQGHAFF. The DNA for the CDR3 is TGTGCCAGCAGCTTAAACCAGGGGCATGCTTTCTTT.

The chain joins TRBV5-1 to TRBJ2-3; 8 positions match TRBD2. The CDR3 totals 13 residues. Germline loops: CDR1 SGHRS, CDR2 YFSETQ. V gave up 6 bases and J gave up 2 bases; unmatched junction bases: 2. The CDR3 DNA follows: TGCGCCAGCAAAGCGGGAGACACAGATACGCAGTATTTT. Translating gives CASKAGDTDTQYF.

CDR3 loop: CASSLGQGGNTEAFF. The CDR3 DNA is TGTGCCAGCAGTTTAGGACAGGGGGGGAACACTGAAGCTTTCTTT. The chain links TRBV6-6 to TRBJ1-1, with 10 positions matching TRBD1. Germline V gene lookup returns CDR1 MNHNY and CDR2 SVGAGI (reference sequence). The CDR3 consists of 15 residues. The ends lost 4 bases at V and 1 base at J; junction bases unmatched: 3.

The CDR3 protein is CASSGTTTSTDTQYF. Here the CDR3 DNA reads TGTGCCAGCAGTGGCACTACTACTAGCACAGATACGCAGTATTTT. The genes are TRBV2 and TRBJ2-3; D uncertain. Germline CDR1 and CDR2: SNHLY and FYNNEI. V was trimmed by 4 bases and J by 0 bases, leaving 11 bases between them. CDR3 length equals 15 residues.

V is TRBV7-9 and J is TRBJ2-2; 8 bases map to TRBD1. V was clipped by 5 bases and J by 4 bases; unmatched bases: 9. Germline V gene sequence: CDR1 SEHNR, CDR2 FQNEAQ (reference sequence). This CDR3 is built from 16 residues. The CDR3 DNA reads TGTGCCAGCAGCCCGAGAGGACAGGGCGGCACCGGGGAGCTGTTTTTT. Its translation: CASSPRGQGGTGELFF.

This clone was seen many times. The rearrangement links TRBV30 to TRBJ1-3; 7 bases are a match to TRBD1. The CDR3 is 13 amino acids. V lost 1 base and J lost 14; bases outside the gene matches: 11. Germline V gives CDR1 GTSNPN, CDR2 SVGIG (reference sequence). The CDR3 region has the DNA TGTGCCTGGAGTGGGGGCCGGGACAGAGCTCTATATTTT. Its translation is CAWSGGRDRALYF.

The gene calls are TRBV7-6 and TRBJ2-7; 13 bases map to TRBD2. Germline V gene data show CDR1 as SGHVS and CDR2 as FNYEAQ. V lost 2 bases to trimming and J lost 4 bases; unmatched junction nucleotides: 2. The CDR3 sequence is 15 residues long. The CDR3 sequence: CASSLTSGGAYEQYF. For the CDR3, the DNA is TGTGCCAGCAGCTTAACTAGCGGGGGGGCTTACGAGCAGTACTTC.

This sequence joins TRBV5-1 and TRBJ2-3; 13 nucleotides agree with TRBD2. V lost 4 bases to trimming and J lost 2 bases; unmatched junction nucleotides: 10. CDR1 SGHRS and CDR2 YFSETQ come from the germline V gene. The CDR3 has 18 residues. The CDR3 loop reads CASSRGPTSGRLTDTQYF. The CDR3 coding sequence is TGCGCCAGCAGCCGAGGCCCGACTAGCGGGAGGCTCACAGATACGCAGTATTTT.

The chain has TRBV10-1 and TRBJ2-2, with TRBD2 as a possible D gene (5 bases). V lost 6 bases and J lost 4, with 15 bases in between. From germline, CDR1 is WNHNN and CDR2 SYGVQD (reference sequence). The CDR3 extends over 15 amino acids. CDR3 in amino acids: CASSQDNRGTGELFF. CDR3 nucleotides: TGCGCCAGCAGCCAAGACAATCGGGGCACCGGGGAGCTGTTTTTT.

The chain combines TRBV4-1 with TRBJ2-7; a possible D gene is TRBD2 (6 bases). V was pared by 1 base and J by 5 bases, with 18 bases between. The CDR3 totals 16 residues. CDR1 and CDR2 from the germline V gene are MGHRA and YSYEKL. The CDR3 loop reads CASSQVPYRRAHEQYF. The DNA of the CDR3 is TGCGCCAGCAGCCAAGTTCCTTACAGGAGGGCCCACGAGCAGTACTTC.

J is TRBJ1-5 and V is TRBV30; 10 nucleotides match TRBD1. This CDR3 has 14 amino acids. Germline-derived CDR1 and CDR2 are GTSNPN and SVGIG (reference sequence). V shed 1 base and J 7 bases; nucleotides not matched to a gene: 4. The CDR3 DNA is TGTGCCTGGAGTGGACAGGGGGCATCACAGCCCCAGCATTTT. Protein: CAWSGQGASQPQHF.

The V call is TRBV5-6, the J call TRBJ2-5; 10 bases align to TRBD1. V lost 6 bases and J lost 1; bases outside the gene matches: 6. From germline, CDR1 is SGHDT and CDR2 YYEEEE. The CDR3 has 15 amino acids. CDR3 loop: CASTRQGARQETQYF. In DNA, the CDR3 is TGTGCCAGCACCCGACAGGGGGCGCGCCAAGAGACCCAGTACTTC.

This rearrangement joins TRBV3-1 (or the pseudogene TRBV3-2) to TRBJ1-2, with 7 bases matching TRBD1. CDR1 is LGHDT, CDR2 YNNKEL, per germline (reference sequence). The CDR3 runs 13 residues. The junction had 5 bases not matched to a gene; V was cut back by 3 bases and J by 7 bases. The CDR3 region is CASSQTQGVGYTF. The CDR3, as DNA: TGTGCCAGCAGCCAGACCCAGGGGGTTGGCTACACCTTC.

The genes are TRBV5-6 and TRBJ2-7; D is perhaps TRBD2 (5 bases). Germline CDR1 reads SGHDT; CDR2 reads YYEEEE. There are 13 residues in the CDR3. Between the trimmed V and J ends, which lost 4 bases and 7 bases, there was a span of 15 bases. Here the CDR3 reads CASSPAGGGEQYV. DNA for the CDR3: TGTGCCAGCAGCCCTGCTGGAGGCGGTGAGCAGTACGTC.

CDR3 coding DNA: TGTGCCAGCAGTTATACAGGGACGGGGCTGCACACTGAAGCTTTCTTT. This translates into CASSYTGTGLHTEAFF. V usage is TRBV13 and J usage is TRBJ1-1; possible D gene TRBD1, 6 bases. Germline V CDR1 and CDR2: PRHDT, FYEKMQ (reference sequence). This CDR3 region has 16 residues. The germline V and J ends were trimmed by 6 bases and 3 bases, with 20 bases remaining between them.

The V gene is TRBV5-1, the J gene TRBJ2-2; the match to TRBD1 covers 9 bases. Germline CDR1 and CDR2: SGHRS and YFSETQ. V dropped 3 bases and J dropped 7; count of bases not matched to a gene: 10. The length of the CDR3 is 16 residues. The CDR3 DNA reads as TGCGCCAGCAGCTCCACCACGACAGGGGGGATCGGGGAGCTGTTTTTT. Translation: CASSSTTTGGIGELFF.

The rearrangement links TRBV28 to TRBJ1-1; no firm D call. The V gene lost 2 bases and the J gene lost 10 bases, with 14 bases spanning the gap. Germline CDR1 and CDR2: MDHEN and SYDVKM. This CDR3 spans 13 amino acids. CDR3 loop: CASSLEFPAGAFF. The CDR3 nucleotides are TGTGCCAGCAGTTTAGAATTCCCCGCGGGAGCTTTCTTT.

A word on this clone: An end of the junction differs from the germline gene, which may be a read error. V and J are TRBV18 and TRBJ2-1; 7 bases line up with TRBD2. Germline CDR1 and CDR2: KGHSH and LQKENI. The CDR3 is made up of 17 amino acids. CDR3 region: CASSPPRGEGPYNEQFF. CDR3 coding DNA: TGTGCCAGCTCCCCACCACGGGGGGAGGGCCCCTACAATGAGCAGTTCTTC.

The rearrangement links TRBV30 to TRBJ1-5, with D perhaps TRBD1 (6 bases). Per the germline V gene, CDR1 is GTSNPN and CDR2 is SVGIG (reference sequence). Trimming removed 6 bases from V and 0 bases from J, with 12 bases in between. CDR3 length: 14 residues. For the CDR3, the DNA is TGTGCCTGTGCCCAGGGGAATAGCAATCAGCCCCAGCATTTT. It codes for CACAQGNSNQPQHF.